A single sample is the source of the 27 T cell receptor beta chains below, sequenced in a study of STAT5B mutations in CD4+ large granular lymphocyte leukemia. Assay used: immunoSEQ multiplex PCR; TCRdb lists only in-frame clones, some missing. Seen here are 30,000 or so clones, roughly 79% observed once, and the top ten hold about 1.1%. The sequencing input was CD4+ T cells from blood buffy coats. The receptor source for this set is a human donor in good health.

V gene TRBV28 combines with J gene TRBJ1-1, with unresolved D. Looked up from germline, CDR1 is MDHEN and CDR2 is SYDVKM. The CDR3 runs to 14 residues. V was trimmed by 6 bases and J by 2 bases, leaving 13 bases between them. The DNA of the CDR3 is TGTGCCAGCAGGATTCTACGGGGAAACACTGAAGCTTTCTTT. Its protein is CASRILRGNTEAFF.

The V and J genes are TRBV18 and TRBJ1-5; D ambiguous. Germline values: CDR1 KGHSH, CDR2 LQKENI. V was pared by 2 bases and J by 0 bases, with 5 bases between. The CDR3 contains 14 residues. CDR3 protein: CASSPGYSNQPQHF. The DNA for the CDR3 is TGTGCCAGCTCACCAGGGTATAGCAATCAGCCCCAGCATTTT. Based on the CDR3 plus reference TRBV18 and TRBJ1-5, the full variable domain is NAGVMQNPRHLVRRRGQEARLRCSPMKGHSHVYWYRQLPEEGLKFMVYLQKENIIDESGMPKERFSAEFPKEGPSILRIQQVVRGDSAAYFCASSPGYSNQPQHFGDGTRLSIL.

The chain employs TRBV6-5 and TRBJ1-2; D call uncertain. V lost 5 bases and J lost 4, with 17 bases in between. Germline V gene sequence: CDR1 MNHEY, CDR2 SVGAGI. This CDR3 comprises 15 residues. The CDR3 sequence: CASSPPGGAGYGYTF. CDR3 in DNA: TGTGCCAGCAGTCCTCCGGGAGGTGCGGGCTATGGCTACACCTTC.

The V call is TRBV5-1, the J call TRBJ2-1, with a weak D call TRBD2 (5 bases). From germline, CDR1 is SGHRS and CDR2 YFSETQ. Trimming shortened V by 3 bases and J by 4 bases, and 17 bases separated the two germline ends. The CDR3 contains 16 residues. The CDR3 DNA is TGCGCCAGCAGCTCCGGGGTCCAGATAAAATACAATGAGCAGTTCTTC. This encodes CASSSGVQIKYNEQFF.

CDR3 residues: CASSLQTESHNNEQFF. As DNA, the CDR3 is TGCGCCAGCAGCCTCCAGACAGAAAGTCATAACAATGAGCAGTTCTTC. The chain carries TRBV5-1 and TRBJ2-1; weak D call: TRBD1 (5 bases). Trimming cost V 4 bases and J 5 bases, with 19 bases left between them. The CDR3 has 16 amino acids. Per the germline V gene, CDR1 is SGHRS and CDR2 is YFSETQ.

This chain joins TRBV18 and TRBJ1-1; D is undetermined. Germline V CDR1 and CDR2: KGHSH, LQKENI. CDR3 size: 14 residues. V gave up 3 bases and J gave up 0 bases, with 8 bases separating them. This chain's CDR3 is CASSPSVMNTEAFF. The DNA for the CDR3 is TGTGCCAGCTCACCTTCGGTGATGAACACTGAAGCTTTCTTT.

This chain uses TRBV21-1 with TRBJ2-1; the table's D call, TRBD2, has no DNA check behind it. TRBV21-1 constitutes a pseudogene. CDR3 length equals 17 residues. CDR3: CASSNLGSGSPYNEQFF. CDR3 nucleotide sequence: TGTGCCAGCAGCAATCTCGGTAGCGGGAGCCCCTACAATGAGCAGTTCTTC.

The V gene is TRBV4-1, the J gene TRBJ1-2, with 8 bases aligning to TRBD1. The CDR3 length is 13 residues. CDR1 and CDR2 from the germline V gene are MGHRA and YSYEKL. J lost 6 bases, V lost 4 bases, and 4 bases had no gene match. The CDR3: CASSPGQGHGYTF. The CDR3 bases are TGCGCCAGCAGCCCAGGACAGGGCCATGGCTACACCTTC.

This clone appeared a few times. The chain is built from TRBV4-2 and TRBJ1-2; TRBD1 is a possible D gene (6 bases). Germline CDR1 is LGHNA and CDR2 is YNFKEQ. Trimming cost V 0 bases and J 4 bases, with 6 bases left between them. The CDR3 covers 13 residues. Here the CDR3 DNA reads TGTGCCAGCAGCCAAGAGGGGGCCTATGGCTACACCTTC. Translation gives CASSQEGAYGYTF.

The chain recombines TRBV2 with TRBJ1-5; D not resolved. V was clipped by 3 bases and J by 4 bases, with 13 bases between them. CDR1 and CDR2 from the germline V gene are SNHLY and FYNNEI. The CDR3 sequence is 15 residues long. CDR3 nucleotides: TGTGCCAGCAGTGATGAGGCAGGCGCGAATCAGCCCCAGCATTTT. This gives the protein CASSDEAGANQPQHF.

The chain joins TRBV19 to TRBJ2-4, with a weak D call TRBD1 (6 bases). V lost 3 bases and J lost 1, with 7 bases in between. Germline CDR1 reads LNHDA; CDR2 reads SQIVND (reference sequence). This CDR3 is 14 amino acids long. CDR3 in amino acids: CASSMGAAKNIQYF. CDR3 bases: TGTGCCAGTAGTATGGGGGCGGCCAAAAACATTCAGTACTTC.

The J gene is TRBJ2-7, the V gene TRBV5-5; 8 bases are a match to TRBD2. Trimming at V came to 1 base and at J to 4 bases, leaving 13 bases not matched to a gene. CDR1 is SGHKS, CDR2 YYEKEE, per germline (reference sequence). The CDR3 contains 17 residues. The CDR3, as DNA: TGTGCCAGCAGCTTGAGGCCGGGACTAGAGGTTTCGTACGAGCAGTACTTC. Amino acids: CASSLRPGLEVSYEQYF.

V gene TRBV9 combines with J gene TRBJ1-2; the D is unclear. This CDR3 comprises 15 residues. Per germline, CDR1 SGDLS and CDR2 YYNGEE. Deletions cut 0 bases from V and 0 bases from J, with 9 bases between. The CDR3 reads CASSVGGTANYGYTF. CDR3 DNA: TGTGCCAGCAGCGTAGGGGGAACCGCTAACTATGGCTACACCTTC.

The CDR3: CASSPEGQGLGNTGELFF. DNA of the CDR3: TGTGCCAGCAGCCCTGAAGGACAGGGTTTAGGGAACACCGGGGAGCTGTTTTTT. The chain has TRBV7-2 and TRBJ2-2; 8 bases align to TRBD1. The CDR3 extends over 18 amino acids. The J segment lost 1 base and the V segment lost 5 bases, leaving 12 bases of the junction unmatched. Germline V gene data show CDR1 as SGHTA and CDR2 as FQGNSA.

This rearrangement joins TRBV19 to TRBJ1-2; D remains ambiguous. This CDR3 region has 13 residues. Germline assignment: CDR1 LNHDA and CDR2 SQIVND (reference sequence). V was trimmed by 0 bases and J by 0 bases, leaving 2 bases between them. The CDR3 nucleotides read TGTGCCAGTAGTATAGAAGCTAACTATGGCTACACCTTC. It translates to CASSIEANYGYTF. Looking up the rest from reference TRBV19 and TRBJ1-2 gives the full variable domain: DGGITQSPKYLFRKEGQNVTLSCEQNLNHDAMYWYRQDPGQGLRLIYYSQIVNDFQKGDIAEGYSVSREKKESFPLTVTSAQKNPTAFYLCASSIEANYGYTFGSGTRLTVV.

This clone has more than one count but fewer than ten. The chain employs TRBV7-8 and TRBJ2-1; TRBD2 agrees at 8 bases. The ends lost 8 bases at V and 3 bases at J; junction bases unmatched: 9. The CDR3 extends over 15 amino acids. Germline values: CDR1 SGHVS, CDR2 FQNEAQ. CDR3 protein: CASAPGLVLYNEQFF. The CDR3 DNA sequence: TGTGCCAGCGCCCCGGGACTAGTTCTCTACAATGAGCAGTTCTTC.

The chain is built from TRBV18 and TRBJ2-1; 7 positions agree with TRBD2. With V trimmed by 4 bases and J by 5 bases, 5 bases remained unmatched. The length of the CDR3 is 14 residues. Germline V CDR1 and CDR2: KGHSH, LQKENI. CDR3: CASSLGLDHNEQFF. The CDR3 nucleotides are TGTGCCAGCTCACTCGGACTAGACCACAATGAGCAGTTCTTC.

The rearrangement uses TRBV29-1 and TRBJ2-1; tentatively, D is TRBD1 (6 bases). The CDR3 totals 16 residues. Looked up from germline, CDR1 is SQVTM and CDR2 is ANQGSEA. The V end was cut by 1 base, the J end by 12 bases, with 25 bases between. The CDR3 is CSVEADAWGPIRGQFF. The CDR3 bases are TGCAGCGTTGAAGCGGATGCGTGGGGGCCAATACGTGGGCAGTTCTTC.

The CDR3 region is CASSSDRLNWDEQFF. CDR3 DNA sequence: TGTGCCAGCAGCTCCGACAGGCTTAATTGGGATGAGCAGTTCTTC. The chain combines TRBV6-5 with TRBJ2-1, with a possible D match to TRBD1 (6 bases). The CDR3 length is 15 residues. The germline V and J ends were trimmed by 6 bases and 8 bases, with 20 bases remaining between them. Germline V gene lookup returns CDR1 MNHEY and CDR2 SVGAGI.

The gene calls are TRBV10-1 and TRBJ2-5; D not certain. CDR1 WNHNN and CDR2 SYGVQD come from the germline V gene (reference sequence). This CDR3 is built from 13 residues. Trimming left V 2 bases short and J 2 bases short, with 6 bases between. The chain's CDR3 is CASSELAQETQYF. CDR3 DNA sequence: TGCGCCAGCAGTGAGCTGGCACAAGAGACCCAGTACTTC.

The chain is built from TRBV7-8 and TRBJ1-1, with D unresolved. The length of the CDR3 is 14 residues. Germline assignment: CDR1 SGHVS and CDR2 FQNEAQ. Trimming removed 5 bases from V and 8 bases from J, with 18 bases in between. The CDR3 DNA reads as TGTGCCAGCAGCCCCGCCGGGTGGATGAGGGAAGCTTTCTTT. Amino acid sequence: CASSPAGWMREAFF.

The chain joins TRBV10-3 to TRBJ2-5, with TRBD2 as a possible D gene (5 bases). Germline-derived CDR1 and CDR2 are ENHRY and SYGVKD. Trimming left V 6 bases short and J 2 bases short, with 25 bases between. The CDR3 is 18 residues long. CDR3 residues: CAISTPPLGGSRQETQYF. CDR3 DNA: TGTGCCATCAGCACCCCCCCCCTGGGTGGGAGCCGGCAAGAGACCCAGTACTTC.

The chain uses TRBV7-9 and TRBJ2-3; D gene ambiguous. V was pared by 3 bases and J by 1 base, with 8 bases between. The CDR3 consists of 14 residues. From germline, CDR1 is SEHNR and CDR2 FQNEAQ (reference sequence). The CDR3 DNA reads as TGTGCCAGCAGCTTCCATGGGGGCACAGATACGCAGTATTTT. It yields the protein CASSFHGGTDTQYF.

The chain is built from TRBV28 and TRBJ2-5; D might be TRBD1 or TRBD2, each matching 6 bases. This CDR3 region has 12 residues. V was clipped by 5 bases and J by 9 bases, with 13 bases between them. CDR1 and CDR2 from the germline V gene are MDHEN and SYDVKM. The CDR3 here is CASSGGLRAQYF. CDR3 DNA sequence: TGTGCCAGCAGTGGGGGGCTAAGGGCCCAGTACTTC.

The V call is TRBV7-2, the J call TRBJ2-5; TRBD2 aligns across 7 bases. The germline V gene encodes CDR1 SGHTA and CDR2 FQGNSA. The CDR3 runs to 15 residues. With 3 bases clipped from V and 5 bases from J, the junction kept 9 bases outside the gene matches. The CDR3 loop is CASSFSGLIKETQYF. In DNA form, the CDR3 reads TGTGCCAGCAGCTTTAGCGGGCTGATAAAGGAGACCCAGTACTTC. Full variable domain (missing parts from reference TRBV7-2 and TRBJ2-5): GAGVSQSPSNKVTEKGKDVELRCDPISGHTALYWYRQSLGQGLEFLIYFQGNSAPDKSGLPSDRFSAERTGGSVSTLTIQRTQQEDSAVYLCASSFSGLIKETQYFGPGTRLLVL.

J is TRBJ1-5 and V is TRBV7-2, with D perhaps matching TRBD1 (5 bases). The length of the CDR3 is 15 residues. V shed 2 bases and J shed 1 base, with 9 bases lying between them. Germline V gives CDR1 SGHTA, CDR2 FQGNSA. DNA for the CDR3: TGTGCCAGCAGCTTATTAAGGGGAAGCAATCAGCCCCAGCATTTT. Translation: CASSLLRGSNQPQHF.

This chain connects TRBV4-1 to TRBJ2-1; D unresolved. V was pared by 11 bases and J by 0 bases, with 8 bases between. Looked up from germline, CDR1 is MGHRA and CDR2 is YSYEKL. The CDR3 extends over 12 amino acids. In DNA, the CDR3 is TGCGCCTCGACGAGCTCCTACAATGAGCAGTTCTTC. Translated: CASTSSYNEQFF.